The 26 T cell receptor beta chains presented below share a single source sample, sequenced in a study of blood T cell repertoires in COVID-19. Clones were read by immunoSEQ multiplex PCR, and TCRdb kept only the in-frame ones, dropping some. The repertoire includes approximately 280,000 clones, roughly 80% of them detected once, and about 5% sits in the top ten. The sequencing sample was made of PBMCs or T cells enriched from blood (not recorded which). The source is a man aged 40-49 years who had been exposed to COVID-19.

The rearrangement links TRBV19 to TRBJ1-5; 8 bases fit TRBD1. The V gene's germline CDR1 is LNHDA and CDR2 SQIVND (reference sequence). This CDR3 region has 13 residues. The V gene end was trimmed by 4 bases and the J gene end by 11 bases; junction bases not matched to a gene: 7. CDR3 residues: CASSTGGGQAQHF. The CDR3 DNA reads TGTGCCAGTAGTACAGGGGGGGGACAGGCCCAGCATTTT.

V and J are TRBV6-5 and TRBJ2-7, with 10 bases matching TRBD1. CDR3 size: 15 residues. Per germline, CDR1 MNHEY and CDR2 SVGAGI. V lost 7 bases and J lost 2; bases outside the gene matches: 8. The chain's CDR3 is CASTPRDRGAYEQYF. The CDR3 DNA reads as TGTGCCAGCACTCCCCGGGACAGGGGCGCCTACGAGCAGTACTTC.

The chain carries TRBV9 and TRBJ1-1; 9 nucleotides line up with TRBD1. This CDR3 is built from 16 residues. The germline CDR1 and CDR2 sequences are SGDLS and YYNGEE. J gave up 5 bases and V 4 bases, and 12 bases lay outside the gene matches. CDR3 nucleotides: TGTGCCAGCAGCACACCGAAACAGGGGGCCGGAACTGAAGCTTTCTTT. Translation: CASSTPKQGAGTEAFF. The entire variable domain, with the rest obtained from reference TRBV9 and TRBJ1-1, is as follows: DSGVTQTPKHLITATGQRVTLRCSPRSGDLSVYWYQQSLDQGLQFLIQYYNGEERAKGNILERFSAQQFPDLHSELNLSSLELGDSALYFCASSTPKQGAGTEAFFGQGTRLTVV.

The CDR3 DNA sequence: TGCGCCAGCAGCTTGGACCCAGGGGGAACTGAAGCTTTCTTT. Translation: CASSLDPGGTEAFF. The chain joins TRBV5-1 to TRBJ1-1, with 7 nucleotides matching TRBD1. The CDR3 is made up of 14 amino acids. Losses at the gene ends were 0 bases for V and 5 bases for J; bases not matched to a gene: 4. Germline V gene data show CDR1 as SGHRS and CDR2 as YFSETQ.

The genes are TRBV3-1 (or the pseudogene TRBV3-2) and TRBJ2-3; unclear D gene. V gave up 1 base and J gave up 0 bases, with 5 bases separating them. The germline V gene has CDR1 LGHDT and CDR2 YNNKEL (reference sequence). CDR3 length equals 14 residues. The chain's CDR3 is CASSQAPSTDTQYF. The CDR3 coding sequence is TGTGCCAGCAGCCAAGCCCCTAGCACAGATACGCAGTATTTT.

The J gene is TRBJ1-5, the V gene TRBV19; D uncertain. Trimming removed 6 bases from V and 6 bases from J, with 15 bases in between. The CDR3 has 14 amino acids. Germline loops: CDR1 LNHDA, CDR2 SQIVND (reference sequence). CDR3 residues: CASSPEAGFQPQHF. The CDR3 bases are TGTGCCAGTAGCCCTGAGGCGGGGTTTCAGCCCCAGCATTTT.

This clone was recorded once. This sequence joins TRBV19 and TRBJ1-2; 7 bases map to TRBD1. This CDR3 is built from 15 residues. The ends lost 7 bases at V and 2 bases at J; junction bases unmatched: 10. Germline loops: CDR1 LNHDA, CDR2 SQIVND (reference sequence). The CDR3 bases are TGTGCCAGTAACCCGTTAGACAGGGTAAACTATGGCTACACCTTC. Protein: CASNPLDRVNYGYTF.

The chain employs TRBV12-3 or TRBV12-4 and TRBJ2-1; D may be TRBD1 (5 bases). This CDR3 comprises 13 residues. The V end was cut by 2 bases, the J end by 6 bases, with 8 bases between. Here the CDR3 DNA reads TGTGCCAGCAGTTTAAGGGGAAGCAATGAGCAGTTCTTC. Translated, it gives CASSLRGSNEQFF.

V and J are TRBV30 and TRBJ1-6, with D unresolved. V gave up 7 bases and J gave up 7 bases, with 8 bases separating them. Germline V gene lookup returns CDR1 GTSNPN and CDR2 SVGIG (reference sequence). The CDR3 covers 11 residues. CDR3 region: CASTGNSPLHF. CDR3 nucleotides: TGTGCCTCCACGGGGAATTCACCCCTCCACTTT.

The chain employs TRBV5-1 and TRBJ2-5, with TRBD2 matching 7 bases. Per the germline V gene, CDR1 is SGHRS and CDR2 is YFSETQ. V lost 3 bases to trimming and J lost 4 bases; unmatched junction nucleotides: 6. The CDR3 is made up of 14 amino acids. The CDR3 here is CASSSTSATETQYF. DNA for the CDR3: TGCGCCAGCAGCTCTACTAGCGCTACAGAGACCCAGTACTTC.

The genes are TRBV7-3 and TRBJ2-7; D unclear. CDR3 length: 13 amino acids. Germline loops: CDR1 SGHTA, CDR2 FQGTGA. The V end lost 2 bases, the J end lost 3 bases, and 8 bases lay between the germline ends. CDR3 region: CASSLGAGYEQYF. CDR3 nucleotide sequence: TGTGCCAGCAGCTTAGGTGCCGGCTACGAGCAGTACTTC. Drawing the rest from reference TRBV7-3 and TRBJ2-7, the complete variable domain is GAGVSQTPSNKVTEKGKYVELRCDPISGHTALYWYRQSLGQGPEFLIYFQGTGAADDSGLPNDRFFAVRPEGSVSTLKIQRTERGDSAVYLCASSLGAGYEQYFGPGTRLTVT.

The chain employs TRBV10-3 and TRBJ2-7; 11 nucleotides align to TRBD2. The ends lost 10 bases at V and 2 bases at J; junction bases unmatched: 7. The CDR3 contains 14 residues. Per germline, CDR1 ENHRY and CDR2 SYGVKD. CDR3 in amino acids: CATYPGLAAYEQYF. The CDR3 nucleotides are TGTGCCACTTATCCGGGACTAGCGGCCTACGAGCAGTACTTC.

The chain combines TRBV7-3 with TRBJ2-1; D gene uncertain. Looked up from germline, CDR1 is SGHTA and CDR2 is FQGTGA. The ends were cut back, 1 base at V and 1 base at J, with 8 bases in the middle. The CDR3 length is 15 residues. This CDR3 reads CASSLNTVSYNEQFF. In nucleotides, the CDR3 is TGTGCCAGCAGCTTAAATACGGTGTCCTACAATGAGCAGTTCTTC.

The chain couples TRBV10-3 to TRBJ1-1; tentative D call: TRBD1 (5 bases). V lost 6 bases, J lost 0 bases, and 17 bases lay in between. CDR3 size: 16 residues. The germline CDR1 and CDR2 sequences are ENHRY and SYGVKD. CDR3 nucleotides: TGTGCCATCAGGAGAAGACAGCTAGGGCTGAACACTGAAGCTTTCTTT. This gives the protein CAIRRRQLGLNTEAFF.

The V gene is TRBV6-5, the J gene TRBJ2-6; D remains unclear. The germline gives CDR1 MNHEY, CDR2 SVGAGI. This CDR3 contains 16 residues. The V end was cut by 0 bases, the J end by 2 bases, with 8 bases between. The CDR3 DNA follows: TGTGCCAGCAGTTACTCGTACAGTCCTGGGGCCAACGTCCTGACTTTC. Residues: CASSYSYSPGANVLTF.

This clone appeared once. V and J are TRBV5-4 and TRBJ2-5; D not certain. Germline CDR1 and CDR2: SGHNT and YYREEE (reference sequence). V lost 4 bases and J 7 bases, leaving 20 bases between the germline ends. The CDR3 extends over 15 amino acids. DNA of the CDR3: TGTGCCAGCAGCACCCAGAGAACAGCCGCCGGGACCCAGTACTTC. Its translation: CASSTQRTAAGTQYF.

This clone has just a few counts. The V gene is TRBV27, the J gene TRBJ2-5, with TRBD1 as a possible D gene (6 bases). The V end was cut by 6 bases, the J end by 5 bases, with 22 bases between. CDR3 length: 16 residues. From germline, CDR1 is MNHEY and CDR2 SMNVEV (reference sequence). The CDR3 DNA reads as TGTGCCAGCAGGGTAGCCTGGCAAGGGGGTTGGGAGACCCAGTACTTC. As protein: CASRVAWQGGWETQYF.

Here the CDR3 reads CASSTSGRGGTQYF. In DNA, the CDR3 is TGTGCCAGCAGCACTAGCGGGAGAGGAGGTACGCAGTATTTT. The chain couples TRBV9 to TRBJ2-3, with TRBD2 identical over 11 bases. The CDR3 has 14 amino acids. Germline V gene data show CDR1 as SGDLS and CDR2 as YYNGEE. V gave up 4 bases and J gave up 8 bases; unmatched junction bases: 6.

This clone was recorded once. This chain connects TRBV9 to TRBJ2-1; 8 bases are a match to TRBD2. From germline, CDR1 is SGDLS and CDR2 YYNGEE. With V trimmed by 0 bases and J by 7 bases, 6 bases remained unmatched. This CDR3 has 15 residues. The CDR3 DNA reads TGTGCCAGCAGCGTAGTCGGGACTAGTCAGAATGAGCAGTTCTTC. Protein: CASSVVGTSQNEQFF. Supplemented by reference TRBV9 and TRBJ2-1, the full variable domain reads DSGVTQTPKHLITATGQRVTLRCSPRSGDLSVYWYQQSLDQGLQFLIQYYNGEERAKGNILERFSAQQFPDLHSELNLSSLELGDSALYFCASSVVGTSQNEQFFGPGTRLTVL.

This chain uses TRBV2 with TRBJ2-5; 9 bases align to TRBD2. There are 15 residues in the CDR3. Germline V gene sequence: CDR1 SNHLY, CDR2 FYNNEI. After removal of 10 bases from V and 5 bases from J, the junction contained 14 bases not matched to a gene. The CDR3 here is CAIIREGLAGETQYF. The CDR3 bases are TGTGCCATCATCCGGGAGGGACTAGCTGGGGAGACCCAGTACTTC.

V is TRBV25-1 and J is TRBJ1-4; possibly TRBD1 for D (5 bases). V lost 6 bases, J lost 8 bases, and 13 bases lay in between. The germline gives CDR1 MGHDK, CDR2 SYGVNS. CDR3 length equals 13 residues. The CDR3 protein is CASSHPGGEKLFF. Written as DNA, the CDR3 is TGTGCCAGCAGCCATCCGGGGGGAGAAAAACTGTTTTTT.

The chain recombines TRBV7-2 with TRBJ2-2, with TRBD2 identical over 11 bases. The CDR3 length is 16 residues. Germline CDR1 is SGHTA and CDR2 is FQGNSA. The J segment lost 5 bases and the V segment lost 5 bases, leaving 7 bases of the junction unmatched. CDR3 sequence reads: CASSPQRTSGTGELFF. The CDR3 region has the DNA TGTGCCAGCAGCCCACAACGGACTAGCGGGACCGGGGAGCTGTTTTTT.

This clone was picked up one time. The chain joins TRBV5-5 to TRBJ2-5; 7 positions match TRBD2. J gave up 5 bases and V 7 bases, and 8 bases lay outside the gene matches. The CDR3 loop spans 13 amino acids. Germline V gene lookup returns CDR1 SGHKS and CDR2 YYEKEE (reference sequence). This CDR3 is CASVLAGVETQYF. DNA for the CDR3: TGTGCCAGCGTACTGGCGGGAGTGGAGACCCAGTACTTC.

This sequence joins TRBV2 and TRBJ1-5, with unresolved D. The CDR3 has 14 amino acids. The germline CDR1 and CDR2 sequences are SNHLY and FYNNEI. V was pared by 4 bases and J by 0 bases, with 7 bases between. CDR3 amino acids: CASSGEGSNQPQHF. The CDR3 nucleotides read TGTGCCAGCAGTGGGGAGGGTAGCAATCAGCCCCAGCATTTT.

This chain joins TRBV18 and TRBJ1-3; D is unclear. The germline V gene has CDR1 KGHSH and CDR2 LQKENI. This CDR3 has 15 residues. V was clipped by 2 bases and J by 0 bases, with 8 bases between them. The CDR3 nucleotides read TGTGCCAGCTCACCATATCGGGACTCTGGAAACACCATATATTTT. Amino acid sequence: CASSPYRDSGNTIYF.

The genes are TRBV11-2 and TRBJ2-1, with 14 bases matching TRBD2. The CDR3 is 15 amino acids. With 0 bases clipped from V and 11 bases from J, the junction kept 3 bases outside the gene matches. The germline V gene has CDR1 SGHAT and CDR2 FQNNGV. The CDR3 DNA reads as TGTGCCAGCAGCTTAGAGAGGACTAGCGGGAGGAAGCAGTTCTTC. Its protein is CASSLERTSGRKQFF.